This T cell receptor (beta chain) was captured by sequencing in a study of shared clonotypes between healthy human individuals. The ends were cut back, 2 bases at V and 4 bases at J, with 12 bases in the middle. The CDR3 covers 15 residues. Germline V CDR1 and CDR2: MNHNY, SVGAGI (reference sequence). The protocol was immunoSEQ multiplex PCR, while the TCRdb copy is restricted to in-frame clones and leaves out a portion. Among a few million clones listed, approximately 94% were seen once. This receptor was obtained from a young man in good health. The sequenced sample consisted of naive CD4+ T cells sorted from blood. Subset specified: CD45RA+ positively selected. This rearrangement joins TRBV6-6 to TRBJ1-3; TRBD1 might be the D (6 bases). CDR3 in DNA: TGTGCCAGCAGTTACCCCGGGACATCGGGAAACACCATATATTTT. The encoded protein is CASSYPGTSGNTIYF.